A single sample is the source of the 13 T cell receptor beta chains below, sequenced in a study of shared clonotypes between healthy human individuals. Sequenced by immunoSEQ multiplex PCR; TCRdb stores in-frame clones only, minus some. The table has around 1.5 million clones, 95% to 99% seen once. Sequenced material: naive CD4+ T cells sorted from blood. Noted subset: CD45RA+ positively selected. The source of these receptors is a young man in good health.

The chain joins TRBV5-1 to TRBJ2-3; possibly TRBD1 for D (5 bases). The CDR3 extends over 15 amino acids. Germline V CDR1 and CDR2: SGHRS, YFSETQ. V gave up 1 base and J gave up 4 bases, with 13 bases separating them. CDR3 nucleotide sequence: TGCGCCAGCAGCTTGAAGTTTGGACAAGCAGATACGCAGTATTTT. It translates to CASSLKFGQADTQYF.

The chain uses TRBV7-2 and TRBJ2-1, with 10 nucleotides matching TRBD2. The CDR3 loop spans 13 amino acids. The V gene's germline CDR1 is SGHTA and CDR2 FQGNSA. V shed 7 bases and J 9 bases; nucleotides not matched to a gene: 6. The CDR3 DNA sequence: TGTGCCAGCAACGTAGCGGGAGGAGCTGAGCAGTTCTTC. Translation gives CASNVAGGAEQFF.

J is TRBJ2-1 and V is TRBV29-1, with D maybe TRBD2 (7 bases). The CDR3 loop spans 13 amino acids. Looked up from germline, CDR1 is SQVTM and CDR2 is ANQGSEA. V lost 5 bases and J lost 8, with 16 bases in between. CDR3 DNA: TGCAGCGTTAAGGGGGGGGTCTGGGATGAGCAGTTCTTC. It yields the protein CSVKGGVWDEQFF.

CDR3 region: CASTPPSRGTYEQYF. In nucleotides, the CDR3 is TGTGCCAGCACCCCCCCATCTAGGGGAACCTACGAGCAGTACTTC. The chain is built from TRBV7-2 and TRBJ2-7; possible D gene TRBD1, 5 bases. V was cut by 7 bases and J by 2 bases, with 18 bases left in between. Germline CDR1 and CDR2: SGHTA and FQGNSA. The CDR3 consists of 15 residues.

The rearrangement links TRBV7-2 to TRBJ2-2; no firm D call. The length of the CDR3 is 15 residues. Trimming took off 2 bases at V and 0 bases at J, with 7 bases between the two ends. Germline V gene data show CDR1 as SGHTA and CDR2 as FQGNSA. As DNA, the CDR3 is TGTGCCAGCAGCTTAATCGCAGCGAACACCGGGGAGCTGTTTTTT. This encodes CASSLIAANTGELFF.

The chain couples TRBV6-5 to TRBJ2-3, with 8 bases aligning to TRBD1. The J segment lost 7 bases and the V segment lost 6 bases, leaving 3 bases of the junction unmatched. Per the germline V gene, CDR1 is MNHEY and CDR2 is SVGAGI. This CDR3 has 12 amino acids. This CDR3 reads CASSRTGNTQYF. The CDR3 DNA reads TGTGCCAGCAGCCGGACAGGGAATACGCAGTATTTT.

V is TRBV9 and J is TRBJ2-7; the D gene is possibly TRBD2 (5 bases). Per germline, CDR1 SGDLS and CDR2 YYNGEE. The length of the CDR3 is 14 residues. V was trimmed by 4 bases and J by 2 bases, leaving 13 bases between them. CDR3 DNA sequence: TGTGCCAGCAGCCCCCTTCCGCGGGCCTACGAGCAGTACTTC. Amino acids: CASSPLPRAYEQYF.

This chain connects TRBV7-6 to TRBJ2-1, with D maybe TRBD2 (5 bases). The CDR3 contains 16 residues. From germline, CDR1 is SGHVS and CDR2 FNYEAQ. Trimming left V 5 bases short and J 6 bases short, with 20 bases between. CDR3 protein: CASSIERSSGVNEQFF. CDR3 DNA sequence: TGTGCCAGCAGCATAGAACGTTCATCCGGGGTCAATGAGCAGTTCTTC.

The chain links TRBV29-1 to TRBJ2-1; TRBD2 matches at 10 bases. This CDR3 comprises 15 residues. V gave up 5 bases and J gave up 0 bases; unmatched junction bases: 4. Germline loops: CDR1 SQVTM, CDR2 ANQGSEA. CDR3 DNA: TGCAGCGTTACGGGACTAGCGATCTCCTACAATGAGCAGTTCTTC. Residues: CSVTGLAISYNEQFF.

The J gene is TRBJ2-1, the V gene TRBV12-5; D is perhaps TRBD1 (6 bases). Germline V gene lookup returns CDR1 LGHNT and CDR2 FRNRAP. Trimming took off 1 base at V and 2 bases at J, with 9 bases between the two ends. The CDR3 is 15 amino acids. The CDR3 DNA sequence: TGTGCTAGTGGTTTGGGGCAGGGGACCTACAATGAGCAGTTCTTC. The encoded protein is CASGLGQGTYNEQFF.

This chain links TRBV20-1 with TRBJ2-1; D is uncertain. V lost 3 bases and J 8 bases, leaving 8 bases between the germline ends. The CDR3 length is 11 residues. The V gene's germline CDR1 is DFQATT and CDR2 SNEGSKA (reference sequence). In DNA form, the CDR3 reads TGCAGTGCTAGTCTGCCATATGAGCAGTTCTTC. It yields the protein CSASLPYEQFF.

The V call is TRBV5-8, the J call TRBJ2-5; the D is unclear. CDR3 length: 13 amino acids. V was shortened by 4 bases and J by 7 bases, with 14 bases between the two germline ends. CDR1 SGHTS and CDR2 YDEGEE come from the germline V gene. The CDR3, as DNA: TGTGCCAGCAGCGGACGATCCGAGGCGACCCAGTACTTC. It translates to CASSGRSEATQYF.

This clone showed up just once. V and J are TRBV6-5 and TRBJ2-3; 7 bases match TRBD1. CDR3 length: 15 amino acids. Germline-derived CDR1 and CDR2 are MNHEY and SVGAGI. With V trimmed by 9 bases and J by 1 base, 10 bases remained unmatched. CDR3 DNA: TGTGCCAGTTCCATCTTAAGGGGGCGCACAGATACGCAGTATTTT. Translated, it gives CASSILRGRTDTQYF.